The 29 T cell receptor beta chains below come from one sample, sequenced in a study of tumor-infiltrating lymphocytes in primary liver carcinoma. For blood RNA, unsorted whole blood served as the source, and germline DNA was extracted too. Total RNA amounting to roughly 0.5 ug was the source from which TCR beta cDNA was made with a constant-region primer. Three rounds of nested multiplex PCR with slightly modified ARM-PCR produced TCR beta libraries. A C-beta reverse primer and TRBV1-TRBV30 forward primers served in each of the first two PCR rounds, at 10 cycles apiece. TCRdb passed the multiplex PCR reads through MiXCR, listing each CDR3 protein once. The table has nearly 200,000 distinct CDR3 sequences, about 61% seen once. The sequenced sample consisted of peripheral blood. The source of these receptors is a woman in her sixties or seventies with primary liver carcinoma and hepatitis B virus infection.

This clonotype is medium-sized (0.01 to 0.1%). The chain is built from TRBV11-3 and TRBJ1-1; unclear D gene. The V and J ends lost 4 bases and 0 bases respectively, with 12 bases between them. CDR3 length equals 15 residues. CDR1 is SGHNT and CDR2 is YENEEA in the germline V gene. In nucleotides, the CDR3 is TGTGCCAGCAGCTCCCCTCTTGGGATGAACACTGAAGCTTTCTTT. As protein: CASSSPLGMNTEAFF.

A word on this clonotype: A read error may be the cause here, since a much bigger clone is one base away. This sequence joins TRBV7-9 and TRBJ2-1, with 10 bases matching TRBD2. This CDR3 is 16 amino acids long. Germline CDR1 reads SEHNR; CDR2 reads FQNEAQ (reference sequence). The chain's CDR3 is CASSSWGAGGPDEEFF. In DNA form, the CDR3 reads TGTGCCAGCAGCTCATGGGGAGCGGGAGGGCCTGATGAGGAGTTCTTC.

About this clonotype: A clone one base away is much larger, so this may be a read error. The rearrangement joins TRBV6-1 to TRBJ2-1; TRBD2 might be the D (5 bases). This CDR3 is built from 16 residues. V was clipped by 8 bases and J by 4 bases, with 21 bases between them. Germline V gene data show CDR1 as MNHNS and CDR2 as SASEGT. CDR3 protein: CASGVISATIYNEQFF. DNA for the CDR3: TGTGCCAGCGGGGTGATTAGCGCCACGATTTACAATGAGCAGTTCTTC.

This clonotype showed up many times. The J gene is TRBJ2-5, the V gene TRBV5-1; D tentatively reads TRBD1 or TRBD2 (5 bases each). Trimming left V 0 bases short and J 3 bases short, with 18 bases between. Per germline, CDR1 SGHRS and CDR2 YFSETQ. CDR3 size: 17 residues. The CDR3 loop is CASSLAAGRAREETQYF. The CDR3 DNA is TGCGCCAGCAGCTTGGCCGCGGGCAGGGCAAGAGAAGAGACCCAGTACTTC.

In this sample, this clonotype turned up many times. The chain combines TRBV29-1 with TRBJ2-3; the D gene is possibly TRBD1 (6 bases). Germline assignment: CDR1 SQVTM and CDR2 ANQGSEA. The V gene lost 2 bases and the J gene lost 1 base, with 19 bases spanning the gap. The CDR3 covers 17 residues. Here the CDR3 DNA reads TGCAGCGTTGAAAGGGGGTTGGGGACACCAGGCACAGATACGCAGTATTTT. Protein product: CSVERGLGTPGTDTQYF.

V and J are TRBV7-2 and TRBJ2-3, with TRBD2 identical over 11 bases. CDR1 is SGHTA and CDR2 is FQGNSA in the germline V gene. The CDR3 spans 17 residues. The ends lost 0 bases at V and 1 base at J; junction bases unmatched: 3. DNA for the CDR3: TGTGCCAGCAGCTTAGCGGCGGGACTAGCGGGCACAGATACGCAGTATTTT. Amino acids: CASSLAAGLAGTDTQYF.

J is TRBJ1-1 and V is TRBV7-2; tentative D call: TRBD1 (5 bases). CDR1 is SGHTA and CDR2 is FQGNSA in the germline V gene. The V end lost 2 bases, the J end lost 1 base, and 17 bases lay between the germline ends. The CDR3 has 17 amino acids. In nucleotides, the CDR3 is TGTGCCAGCAGCTTATTAGGGGCGAACAGATGGAACACTGAAGCTTTCTTT. This encodes CASSLLGANRWNTEAFF.

This clonotype was observed a few times. The V call is TRBV6-6, the J call TRBJ2-1; 10 bases map to TRBD1. CDR3 length: 20 amino acids. After removal of 6 bases from V and 0 bases from J, the junction contained 17 bases not matched to a gene. The V gene's germline CDR1 is MNHNY and CDR2 SVGAGI (reference sequence). CDR3 sequence (DNA): TGTGCCAGCAGCTACGCGGACAGGGGGGTAGTGCAGAGCTCCTACAATGAGCAGTTCTTC. This encodes CASSYADRGVVQSSYNEQFF.

On this clonotype itself: At one end, the junction sequence differs from germline, possibly due to a read error. The CDR3 loop reads CTSSSRTSGSFQFF. CDR3 bases: TGTACCAGCAGCTCGCGGACTAGCGGTAGTTTCCAGTTCTTC. This chain uses TRBV5-6 with TRBJ2-1; 10 nucleotides match TRBD2. This CDR3 contains 14 residues. Germline CDR1 SGHDT, CDR2 YYEEEE.

A note on this clonotype: A read error may be the cause here, since a much bigger clone is one base away. The V gene is TRBV6-5, the J gene TRBJ1-1; 8 bases match TRBD1. The CDR3 loop spans 16 amino acids. The germline CDR1 and CDR2 sequences are MNHEY and SVGAGI. V lost 5 bases to trimming and J lost 4 bases; unmatched junction nucleotides: 12. DNA of the CDR3: TGTGCCAGCAGTGGACAGGGAGTCGTAGGTAGCACTGAAGCTTTCTTT. It yields the protein CASSGQGVVGSTEAFF.

This clonotype showed up just a few times. A junction end diverges from the germline sequence, so it may reflect a read error. V usage is TRBV11-2 and J usage is TRBJ2-2; D might be TRBD2 (5 bases). CDR1 and CDR2 (germline): SGHAT, FQNNGV. The CDR3 totals 14 residues. The CDR3 loop is CASSLTANTGELFF. In DNA, the CDR3 is TGTGCCAGCAGCCTTACTGCGAACACCGGGGAGTTGTTTTTT.

On this clonotype: The junction shows a germline mismatch at one end, possibly a read error. The CDR3 loop reads CTSTPIGGWEQYF. The CDR3 DNA follows: TGTACCAGCACCCCGATAGGGGGCTGGGAGCAGTACTTT. V usage is TRBV11-2 and J usage is TRBJ2-7, with 7 bases matching TRBD1. The germline V gene has CDR1 SGHAT and CDR2 FQNNGV. The CDR3 runs 13 residues.

Notes on this clonotype: Mismatch with germline at one junction end may stem from a read error. CDR3 in DNA: TGCGCCAGCAGCCTCTCCGGAGGACATAGCATAGATACGCAATATTTT. Protein: CASSLSGGHSIDTQYF. J is TRBJ2-3 and V is TRBV4-1; either TRBD1 or TRBD2 may supply D (5 bases each). The CDR3 runs to 16 residues. Germline CDR1 MGHRA, CDR2 YSYEKL.

On this clonotype itself: Compared with germline, one end of the junction differs, possibly owing to a read error. This chain connects TRBV5-3 to TRBJ2-2, with 8 bases aligning to TRBD1. TRBV5-3 is labeled an ORF, and its function is uncertain. CDR3 size: 16 residues. The CDR3 DNA sequence: TGTACCAGAAGCCTGCCCGGGACAGGGAACACCGGGGAGCTGTTTTTT. Amino acids: CTRSLPGTGNTGELFF.

A word on this clonotype: Mismatch with germline at one junction end may stem from a read error. V and J are TRBV11-2 and TRBJ2-3, with 9 bases matching TRBD2. The CDR3 runs 17 residues. The germline gives CDR1 SGHAT, CDR2 FQNNGV. CDR3 in amino acids: CASSLVAGVPSTDTQYF. The DNA for the CDR3 is TGTGCCAGCTCCTTGGTAGCGGGAGTGCCTAGCACAGATACACAGTATTTT.

A word on this clonotype: It is likely a read error, because the conserved phenylalanine at the end of the CDR3 is missing. It is unclear where the CDR3 begins or ends on the DNA, so no DNA is shown, and the CDR3 is as TCRdb lists it. The chain combines TRBV6-1 with TRBJ1-1; the table names TRBD1, a call not compared with the DNA. A total of 13 residues make up the CDR3, ends included. Germline CDR1 and CDR2: MNHNS and SASEGT. The CDR3: CASNFAEGGEPFI.

At least ten counts were recorded for this clonotype. The rearrangement joins TRBV12-5 to TRBJ2-7; tentative D call: TRBD2 (6 bases). The CDR3 contains 10 residues. Germline CDR1 LGHNT, CDR2 FRNRAP. CDR3 nucleotides: TGTCATGGGGGGTCTGGCGAGCAGTACTTC. Amino acid sequence: CHGGSGEQYF.

The rearrangement uses TRBV29-1 and TRBJ2-3; D perhaps matches TRBD2 (6 bases). V was shortened by 7 bases and J by 4 bases, with 18 bases between the two germline ends. This CDR3 is 14 amino acids long. The germline V gene has CDR1 SQVTM and CDR2 ANQGSEA. The CDR3 protein is CSAAGTVLADTQYF. The CDR3 DNA follows: TGCAGCGCTGCGGGAACAGTGCTGGCAGATACGCAGTATTTT.

This rearrangement joins TRBV28 to TRBJ2-1; D is uncertain. V was pared by 2 bases and J by 2 bases, with 10 bases between. Germline V gene lookup returns CDR1 MDHEN and CDR2 SYDVKM. The CDR3 is 15 amino acids. CDR3 sequence: CASSLGGVPYNEQFF. The CDR3 DNA reads TGTGCCAGCAGTTTAGGTGGAGTTCCCTACAATGAGCAGTTCTTC.

This clonotype showed up just once. A much larger clonotype is one base distant, so this may be a read error. The chain has TRBV5-6 and TRBJ2-3, with D perhaps TRBD1 or TRBD2 (5 bases each). Germline CDR1 and CDR2: SGHDT and YYEEEE. The length of the CDR3 is 17 residues. The chain's CDR3 is CASGLVRTGTRRNTQYF. CDR3 DNA sequence: TGTGCCAGCGGCTTGGTGCGAACCGGGACGCGGCGCAATACGCAGTATTTT. The full variable domain, completed using reference TRBV5-6 and TRBJ2-3, is DAGVTQSPTHLIKTRGQQVTLRCSPKSGHDTVSWYQQALGQGPQFIFQYYEEEERQRGNFPDRFSGHQFPNYSSELNVNALLLGDSALYLCASGLVRTGTRRNTQYFGPGTRLTVL.

This clonotype came up many times. V and J are TRBV6-5 and TRBJ1-1; 7 bases are shared with TRBD1. With V trimmed by 6 bases and J by 6 bases, 16 bases remained unmatched. CDR1 MNHEY and CDR2 SVGAGI come from the germline V gene. CDR3 length equals 16 residues. CDR3 loop: CASRGGRQGGNAEAFF. The DNA for the CDR3 is TGTGCCAGCAGGGGGGGAAGGCAGGGGGGCAATGCTGAAGCTTTCTTT.

Details on this clonotype: One end of the junction fails to match germline, which may point to a read error. The chain links TRBV11-2 to TRBJ2-5, with D perhaps TRBD2 (5 bases). This CDR3 comprises 15 residues. The germline CDR1 and CDR2 sequences are SGHAT and FQNNGV. CDR3 DNA sequence: TGTGCCAGCAGCTTAGGGCCAGCGGAACAAGAGGCCCAGTACTTC. It is translated as CASSLGPAEQEAQYF.

V and J are TRBV24-1 and TRBJ2-1; 11 bases agree with TRBD2. With V trimmed by 7 bases and J by 6 bases, 7 bases remained unmatched. Germline values: CDR1 KGHDR, CDR2 SFDVKD. This CDR3 contains 15 residues. The CDR3 region is CATSSGLAGGNEQFF. DNA of the CDR3: TGTGCCACCAGCTCCGGGCTAGCGGGAGGCAATGAGCAGTTCTTC.

The J gene is TRBJ2-3, the V gene TRBV7-9; D gene uncertain. The CDR3 extends over 13 amino acids. The V gene's germline CDR1 is SEHNR and CDR2 FQNEAQ (reference sequence). Trimming removed 5 bases from V and 3 bases from J, with 9 bases in between. Here the CDR3 reads CASSKVGTDTQYF. The CDR3 coding sequence is TGTGCCAGCAGCAAAGTTGGAACAGATACGCAGTATTTT.

Remarks on this clonotype: At one boundary the junction diverges from the germline segment, which might be a read error. The chain links TRBV5-5 to TRBJ2-1; TRBD2 matches 9 bases. CDR3 size: 16 residues. Germline CDR1 is SGHKS and CDR2 is YYEKEE (reference sequence). The CDR3: CTSSSLVTSGGNEQFF. The CDR3 DNA reads TGTACCAGCAGCTCCTTAGTGACTAGCGGCGGGAATGAGCAGTTCTTC.

On this clonotype: The junction differs from germline at one of its ends, possibly a read error. This chain uses TRBV6-2 or TRBV6-3 with TRBJ2-1, with D perhaps given as TRBD1 or TRBD2 (6 bases each). Germline loops: CDR1 MNHEY, CDR2 SVGEGT. This CDR3 has 15 amino acids. The CDR3 DNA sequence: TGTGCCAGCAGTTACGGTGGCGGGACATCGAATGAGCAGTTCTTT. This codes for CASSYGGGTSNEQFF.

This rearrangement joins TRBV5-4 to TRBJ2-7, with D perhaps being TRBD1 or TRBD2 (5 bases each). The CDR3 extends over 14 amino acids. The germline V gene has CDR1 SGHNT and CDR2 YYREEE (reference sequence). Trimming removed 4 bases at V and 8 bases at J, with 19 bases between. The CDR3 loop is CASSPLGDDSKQYF. The CDR3 DNA is TGTGCCAGCAGCCCTCTTGGGGACGACTCGAAGCAGTACTTC.

The CDR3 DNA is TGTGCCAGCAGCTTAGGGGCTATCGCTAGCACAGATACGCAGTATTTT. Protein: CASSLGAIASTDTQYF. The V call is TRBV7-2, the J call TRBJ2-3; D remains ambiguous. Between the trimmed V and J ends, which lost 1 base and 0 bases, there was a span of 11 bases. The CDR3 spans 16 residues. From germline, CDR1 is SGHTA and CDR2 FQGNSA. Using reference TRBV7-2 and TRBJ2-3 for the parts outside the CDR3, the full variable domain is GAGVSQSPSNKVTEKGKDVELRCDPISGHTALYWYRQSLGQGLEFLIYFQGNSAPDKSGLPSDRFSAERTGGSVSTLTIQRTQQEDSAVYLCASSLGAIASTDTQYFGPGTRLTVL.

Details on this clonotype: One base away lies a much larger clone, so this may be a sequencing read error. CDR3 sequence reads: CASSSGDSSYGYTF. The CDR3 DNA is TGTGCCAGCAGCTCTGGGGACAGTTCCTATGGCTACACCTTC. The chain joins TRBV7-8 to TRBJ1-2, with TRBD1 identical over 7 bases. The CDR3 contains 14 residues. Trimming cost V 4 bases and J 4 bases; bases outside gene matches: 6. The germline CDR1 and CDR2 sequences are SGHVS and FQNEAQ.